This entry is about one T cell receptor (beta chain). No antigen is known for it. TCRdb reanalysed the reads using MiXCR and keeps one entry per CDR3 protein. The sample contains about 700,000 distinct CDR3 sequences, approximately 33% of which appear only once. This sample stems from a study of T cell repertoires in cytomegalovirus infection. Background on the study: It can be stated that public TCR beta signatures indicated CMV infection as well as a matching HLA type.

Per the germline V gene, CDR1 is SGHTA and CDR2 is FQGNSA. The CDR3 sequence is 13 residues long. V was clipped by 7 bases and J by 6 bases, with 12 bases between them. The source is a human donor in good health (CMV status not recorded). Some clones in this sample may be carry-over from other donors' samples. This specimen was cultured PBMCs, taken from culture after CMV antigen stimulation. This chain joins TRBV7-2 and TRBJ2-2, with D maybe TRBD1 (6 bases). The DNA of the CDR3 is TGTGCCAGCACAGGGGCATCCCCCGGGGAGCTGTTTTTT. Translating it yields CASTGASPGELFF.